The source of this T cell receptor (beta chain) is a study of early T cells in non-severe SARS-CoV-2 infection. TCRdb re-called the 5' RACE reads through MiXCR, storing one row per CDR3 protein. The sample lists approximately 74,000 distinct CDR3 sequences; 14% to 15% were seen once. Germline V gene data show CDR1 as SGHAT and CDR2 as FQNNGV. CDR3 length: 16 residues. With 4 bases removed from V and 2 bases from J, the gap between germline ends came to 16 bases. This clonotype was obtained from an adult who was a healthcare worker with PCR-confirmed SARS-CoV-2 infection or an uninfected control (not recorded which). The V gene is TRBV11-2, the J gene TRBJ2-3; tentatively, D is TRBD1 (6 bases). The sequenced sample consisted of whole blood. The CDR3 DNA follows: TGTGCCAGCAGCTCGCGACAGGATTCGTCCACAGATACGCAGTATTTT. Its translation is CASSSRQDSSTDTQYF.